This T cell receptor beta chain stems from a study of technical replicates of blood from a few donors. Generated by immunoSEQ multiplex PCR, the TCRdb table keeps only in-frame clones and is missing some. The sample has fewer than 85,000 clones, 90% to 97% seen once. The CDR3 runs to 10 residues. Deletions cut 8 bases from V and 8 bases from J, with 6 bases between. Germline-derived CDR1 and CDR2 are SNHLY and FYNNEI. In its sample, this clone was seen once. V is TRBV2 and J is TRBJ2-2; D not certain. This receptor was obtained from a human donor in good health. The specimen sequenced was T cells isolated from PBMCs. CDR3 in DNA: TGTGCCAGCTTCTCTGGGGAGCTGTTTTTT. Its protein product is CASFSGELFF.